The present entry profiles one TCR beta chain with its context. Its antigen is unidentified. Germline V gives CDR1 SNHLY, CDR2 FYNNEI. V lost 4 bases and J lost 5, with 14 bases in between. The CDR3 consists of 14 residues. The investigators amplified TCR beta CDR3 regions from RNA transcripts. The HTBI set primed first-round TCR CDR3 RT-PCR. TCRdb re-called the multiplex PCR reads with MiXCR, one entry per CDR3 protein. Here the sample spans about 640,000 distinct CDR3 sequences, 45% being singletons. The source of the sample is a study of T cells in Graves' hyperthyroidism and ophthalmopathy. Study-level results: Ophthalmopathy was predicted by the model a median of 6.5 months ahead of onset. Within blood appeared most thyroid clonotypes that had expanded above 0.001.

Patients showing uncontrolled infection, other autoimmune disease, pregnancy or lactation were ineligible. The chain employs TRBV2 and TRBJ2-5; D unclear. The material sequenced was peripheral blood or thyroid tissue (not recorded which). The TCR originated in an adult man with Graves' disease, either hyperthyroidism or ophthalmopathy (not recorded which). The CDR3 is CASSGSLASETQYF. The CDR3 DNA is TGTGCCAGCAGTGGGTCGCTTGCGTCGGAGACCCAGTACTTC. Combining the CDR3 with reference TRBV2 and TRBJ2-5 gives the whole variable domain EPEVTQTPSHQVTQMGQEVILRCVPISNHLYFYWYRQILGQKVEFLVSFYNNEISEKSEIFDDQFSVERPDGSNFTLKIRSTKLEDSAMYFCASSGSLASETQYFGPGTRLLVL.